The next 17 T cell receptor beta chains were all read from a single sample in a study of blood T cell repertoires in COVID-19. Profiled with immunoSEQ multiplex PCR; TCRdb holds only in-frame clones, not every one. The data show 250,000 or so clones, around 90% seen once. The material sequenced was PBMCs or T cells enriched from blood (not recorded which). These receptors originate from a woman aged 40-49 years who had been exposed to COVID-19.

This clone has only one observation. The gene calls are TRBV5-1 and TRBJ1-1; D ambiguous. The V end was cut by 0 bases, the J end by 4 bases, with 10 bases between. Germline CDR1 reads SGHRS; CDR2 reads YFSETQ. The CDR3 contains 14 residues. The CDR3 sequence is CASSLDGSGTEAFF. In DNA form, the CDR3 reads TGCGCCAGCAGCTTGGACGGGAGTGGCACTGAAGCTTTCTTT.

The J gene is TRBJ2-4, the V gene TRBV27; 7 bases agree with TRBD1. Germline V gene lookup returns CDR1 MNHEY and CDR2 SMNVEV (reference sequence). V gave up 3 bases and J gave up 2 bases; unmatched junction bases: 4. The CDR3 totals 15 residues. CDR3 region: CASSFQTGTKNIQYF. The CDR3 DNA follows: TGTGCCAGCAGTTTCCAGACAGGGACCAAAAACATTCAGTACTTC.

This rearrangement joins TRBV4-1 to TRBJ1-4; TRBD1 might be the D (5 bases). CDR1 and CDR2 (germline): MGHRA, YSYEKL. The V end was cut by 3 bases, the J end by 0 bases, with 17 bases between. This CDR3 comprises 18 residues. The CDR3 region has the DNA TGCGCCAGCAGCCACCTCATAACCTTGACAGCAACTAATGAAAAACTGTTTTTT. Translating it yields CASSHLITLTATNEKLFF.

The chain links TRBV7-6 to TRBJ1-4; 7 bases fit TRBD1. The CDR3 contains 16 residues. Trimming removed 6 bases from V and 3 bases from J; junction bases left unmatched: 10. Germline V CDR1 and CDR2: SGHVS, FNYEAQ. CDR3 DNA sequence: TGTGCCAGCAGGCCGAATAGGGGGACAGCTAATGAAAAACTGTTTTTT. Its protein product is CASRPNRGTANEKLFF. Looking up the rest from reference TRBV7-6 and TRBJ1-4 gives the full variable domain: GAGVSQSPRYKVTKRGQDVALRCDPISGHVSLYWYRQALGQGPEFLTYFNYEAQQDKSGLPNDRFSAERPEGSISTLTIQRTEQRDSAMYRCASRPNRGTANEKLFFGSGTQLSVL.

The chain has TRBV9 and TRBJ2-3, with 7 bases identical to TRBD2. The V gene end was trimmed by 2 bases and the J gene end by 2 bases; junction bases not matched to a gene: 2. The germline V gene has CDR1 SGDLS and CDR2 YYNGEE. The CDR3 loop spans 14 amino acids. The CDR3 here is CASSVGGDTDTQYF. Here the CDR3 DNA reads TGTGCCAGCAGCGTGGGGGGGGACACAGATACGCAGTATTTT.

This chain links TRBV29-1 with TRBJ2-1, with 7 nucleotides matching TRBD2. This CDR3 contains 14 residues. Unmatched junction bases numbered 8, after V lost 1 base and J lost 8 bases. Per the germline V gene, CDR1 is SQVTM and CDR2 is ANQGSEA. The CDR3 coding sequence is TGCAGCGTTGAAGTGGGGGGGTATAAGGATGAGCAGTTCTTC. Amino acids: CSVEVGGYKDEQFF.

The rearrangement joins TRBV4-2 to TRBJ2-3, with 8 bases lining up with TRBD2. Germline V gene sequence: CDR1 LGHNA, CDR2 YNFKEQ. V shed 1 base and J 0 bases; nucleotides not matched to a gene: 3. This CDR3 has 16 residues. CDR3 in DNA: TGTGCCAGCAGCCAAGGTAGCGGGGTTAGCACAGATACGCAGTATTTT. Amino acids: CASSQGSGVSTDTQYF.

V and J are TRBV3-1 (or the pseudogene TRBV3-2) and TRBJ2-6, with a tentative D call TRBD2 (6 bases). The CDR3 extends over 17 amino acids. V lost 4 bases and J 3 bases, leaving 16 bases between the germline ends. Germline-derived CDR1 and CDR2 are LGHDT and YNNKEL (reference sequence). The CDR3 sequence is CASSPVGGTVGANVLTF. CDR3 in DNA: TGTGCCAGCAGCCCCGTCGGGGGTACGGTTGGGGCCAACGTCCTGACTTTC.

This clone was seen just once. This rearrangement joins TRBV5-4 to TRBJ2-7; 10 bases agree with TRBD1. There are 14 residues in the CDR3. V was clipped by 9 bases and J by 1 base; unmatched bases: 7. CDR1 SGHNT and CDR2 YYREEE come from the germline V gene (reference sequence). The CDR3 loop reads CATSGQGKSYEQYF. The CDR3 coding sequence is TGTGCCACCTCGGGACAGGGGAAATCCTACGAGCAGTACTTC.

The chain recombines TRBV7-2 with TRBJ1-5; TRBD1 might be the D (5 bases). Trimming shortened V by 6 bases and J by 5 bases, and 11 bases separated the two germline ends. From germline, CDR1 is SGHTA and CDR2 FQGNSA. The CDR3 spans 13 residues. CDR3 amino acids: CASSFGQDQPQHF. CDR3 nucleotide sequence: TGTGCCAGCAGTTTCGGACAAGATCAGCCCCAGCATTTT.

The chain joins TRBV6-2 or TRBV6-3 to TRBJ1-2; D is unclear. V lost 2 bases and J lost 3, with 19 bases in between. This CDR3 has 17 residues. Germline V lookup: CDR1 MNHEY, CDR2 SVGEGT. Written as DNA, the CDR3 is TGTGCCAGCAGTTACGCGACTTCCGGCGCCGGGGACTATGGCTACACCTTC. This encodes CASSYATSGAGDYGYTF.

The CDR3, as DNA: TGTGCCACCAGTGATGAGCAGGGCGAAAAACTGTTTTTT. Translated: CATSDEQGEKLFF. The J gene is TRBJ1-4, the V gene TRBV24-1; TRBD1 is a possible D gene (5 bases). V lost 3 bases to trimming and J lost 8 bases, with 9 bases between them. The V gene's germline CDR1 is KGHDR and CDR2 SFDVKD. CDR3 size: 13 residues.

The chain employs TRBV11-2 and TRBJ1-1; no reliable D call. V dropped 2 bases and J dropped 3 bases, with 22 bases sitting between them. Germline lookup yields CDR1 SGHAT and CDR2 FQNNGV. The CDR3 contains 18 residues. CDR3 residues: CASSLRHPTLPGDTEAFF. For the CDR3, the DNA is TGTGCCAGCAGCTTACGGCATCCGACGCTTCCCGGGGACACTGAAGCTTTCTTT.

The chain recombines TRBV7-8 with TRBJ2-7, with D tentatively TRBD1 (6 bases). V dropped 6 bases and J dropped 5 bases, with 8 bases sitting between them. Per the germline V gene, CDR1 is SGHVS and CDR2 is FQNEAQ. The CDR3 has 11 amino acids. For the CDR3, the DNA is TGTGCCAGCAGAGGGGGACACGAGCAGTACTTC. Protein product: CASRGGHEQYF.

This clone was observed a single time. This sequence joins TRBV5-1 and TRBJ1-5; D call uncertain. V lost 4 bases and J lost 0, with 11 bases in between. Germline CDR1 SGHRS, CDR2 YFSETQ. There are 15 residues in the CDR3. CDR3 sequence: CASSVGDYSNQPQHF. CDR3 DNA sequence: TGCGCCAGCAGCGTCGGGGATTATAGCAATCAGCCCCAGCATTTT. Variable domain in full (rest from reference TRBV5-1 and TRBJ1-5): KAGVTQTPRYLIKTRGQQVTLSCSPISGHRSVSWYQQTPGQGLQFLFEYFSETQRNKGNFPGRFSGRQFSNSRSEMNVSTLELGDSALYLCASSVGDYSNQPQHFGDGTRLSIL.

The genes are TRBV4-1 and TRBJ2-5, with 9 bases matching TRBD2. Germline trimming cut 8 bases from V and 5 bases from J; bases unmatched to any gene: 12. This CDR3 is 15 amino acids long. The V gene's germline CDR1 is MGHRA and CDR2 YSYEKL. CDR3 bases: TGCGCCAGCCGCAACCCGCGGGAGGGCCATGAGACCCAGTACTTC. It specifies CASRNPREGHETQYF.

V and J are TRBV4-2 and TRBJ2-7, with TRBD1 matching over 8 bases. J was trimmed by 4 bases and V by 0 bases; bases with no gene match: 5. Germline values: CDR1 LGHNA, CDR2 YNFKEQ. The CDR3 extends over 15 amino acids. The CDR3 DNA reads TGTGCCAGCAGCCAAGAACCCACAGGGGGGTACGAGCAGTACGTC. Amino acid sequence: CASSQEPTGGYEQYV.